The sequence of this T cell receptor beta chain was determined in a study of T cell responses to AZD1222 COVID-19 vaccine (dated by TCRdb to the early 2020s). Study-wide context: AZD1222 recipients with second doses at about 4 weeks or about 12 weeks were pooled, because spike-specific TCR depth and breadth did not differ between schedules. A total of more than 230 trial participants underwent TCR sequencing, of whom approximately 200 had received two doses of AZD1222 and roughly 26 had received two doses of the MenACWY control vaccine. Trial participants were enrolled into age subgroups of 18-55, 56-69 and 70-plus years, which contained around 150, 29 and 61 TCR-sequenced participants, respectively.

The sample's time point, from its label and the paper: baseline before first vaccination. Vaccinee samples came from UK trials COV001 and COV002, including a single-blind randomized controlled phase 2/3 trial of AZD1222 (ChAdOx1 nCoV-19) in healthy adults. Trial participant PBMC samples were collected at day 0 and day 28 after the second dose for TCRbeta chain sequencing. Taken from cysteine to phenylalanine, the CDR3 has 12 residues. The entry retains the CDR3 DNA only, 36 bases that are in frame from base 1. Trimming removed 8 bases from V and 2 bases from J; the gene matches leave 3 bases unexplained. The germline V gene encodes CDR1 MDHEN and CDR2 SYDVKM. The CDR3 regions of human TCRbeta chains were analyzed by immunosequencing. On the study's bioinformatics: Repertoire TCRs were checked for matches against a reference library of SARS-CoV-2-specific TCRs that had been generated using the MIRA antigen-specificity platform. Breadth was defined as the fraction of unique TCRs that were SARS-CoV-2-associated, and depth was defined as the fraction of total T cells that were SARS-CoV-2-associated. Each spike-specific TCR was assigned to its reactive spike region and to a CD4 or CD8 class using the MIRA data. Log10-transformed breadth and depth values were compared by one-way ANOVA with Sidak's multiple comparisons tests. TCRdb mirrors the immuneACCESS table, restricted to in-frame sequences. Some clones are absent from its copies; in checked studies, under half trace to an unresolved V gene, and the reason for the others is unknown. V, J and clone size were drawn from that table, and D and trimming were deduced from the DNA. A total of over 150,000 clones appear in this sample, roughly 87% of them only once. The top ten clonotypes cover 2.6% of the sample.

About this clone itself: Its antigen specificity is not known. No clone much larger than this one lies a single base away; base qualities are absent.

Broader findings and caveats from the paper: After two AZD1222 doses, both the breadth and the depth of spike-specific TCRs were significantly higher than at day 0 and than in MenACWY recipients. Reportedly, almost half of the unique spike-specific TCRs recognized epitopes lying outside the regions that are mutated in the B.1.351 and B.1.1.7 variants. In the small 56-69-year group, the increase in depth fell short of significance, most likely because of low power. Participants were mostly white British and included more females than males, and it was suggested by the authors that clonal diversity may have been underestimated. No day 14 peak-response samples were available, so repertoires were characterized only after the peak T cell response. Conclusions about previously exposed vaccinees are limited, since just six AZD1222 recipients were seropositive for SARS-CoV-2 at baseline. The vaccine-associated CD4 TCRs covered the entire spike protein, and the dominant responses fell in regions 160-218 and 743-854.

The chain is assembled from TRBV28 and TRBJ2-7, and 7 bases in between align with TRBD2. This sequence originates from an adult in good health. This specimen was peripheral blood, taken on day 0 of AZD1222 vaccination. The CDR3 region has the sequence CASSLAAYEQYF. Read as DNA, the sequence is TGTGCCAGCTCCCTAGCGGCCTACGAGCAGTACTTC.